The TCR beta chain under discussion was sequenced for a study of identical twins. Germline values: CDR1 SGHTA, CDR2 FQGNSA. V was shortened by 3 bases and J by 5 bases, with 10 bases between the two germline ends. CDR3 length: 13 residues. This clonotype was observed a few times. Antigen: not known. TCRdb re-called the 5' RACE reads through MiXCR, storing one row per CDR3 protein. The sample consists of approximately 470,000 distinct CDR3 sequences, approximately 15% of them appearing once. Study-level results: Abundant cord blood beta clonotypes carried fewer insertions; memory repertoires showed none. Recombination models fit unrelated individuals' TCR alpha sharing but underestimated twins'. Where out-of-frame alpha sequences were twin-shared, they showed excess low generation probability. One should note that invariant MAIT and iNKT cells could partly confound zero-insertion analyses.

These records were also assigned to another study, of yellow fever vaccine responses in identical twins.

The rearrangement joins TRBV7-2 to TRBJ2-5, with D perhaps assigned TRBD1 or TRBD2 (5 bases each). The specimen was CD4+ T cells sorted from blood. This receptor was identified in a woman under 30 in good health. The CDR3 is CASSFTGLETQYF. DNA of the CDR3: TGTGCCAGCAGCTTCACGGGGCTGGAGACCCAGTACTTC.